This T cell receptor beta chain was identified in a study of blood T cell repertoires in COVID-19. Overall study: Sources were T cells, B-cell-depleted T cells, or PBMCs; the material itself was cDNA or gDNA.

V lost 6 bases, J lost 6 bases, and 10 bases stayed unmatched. This CDR3 contains 14 residues. Germline CDR1 SGHTA, CDR2 FQGNSA. The table came from immunoSEQ multiplex PCR; TCRdb's copy has only in-frame clones and leaves some out. This table holds 90,000 to 120,000 clones, about 80% found once. The chain employs TRBV7-2 and TRBJ1-1; 7 bases agree with TRBD1. Sequencing input: peripheral blood. This sequence originates from a man in his sixties or seventies with acute or convalescent COVID-19. CDR3 loop: CASSPLDRAAEAFF. CDR3 in DNA: TGTGCCAGCAGTCCTCTAGACAGGGCGGCTGAAGCTTTCTTT.